The rows below give T cell receptor beta chains drawn from one sample of a study of CD8+ T cells in alopecia areata. Assay: immunoSEQ multiplex PCR; the TCRdb copy retains only in-frame clones and omits some. The sample lists about 260,000 clones, about 60% occurring once. The material sequenced was CD4+ T cells sorted from blood, taken at week 52, from a patient treated with tofacitinib. Receptor source: a human donor with alopecia areata. Both conserved end residues are part of each CDR3. A D gene is named only where the DNA matches it firmly. Clone size is shown for a subset of rows, as once, few, many or a class of expanded clone.

j_gene	abundance	d_gene	v_gene	CDR3nt	CDR3aa
TRBJ1-2	.	.	TRBV29-1	TGCAGCGCCGATGGGACGAAAGCTAACTATGGCTACACCTTC	CSADGTKANYGYTF
TRBJ2-3	.	.	TRBV29-1	TGCAGCGTTGAAAATCGGGCAGCCTCGCCAGATACGCAGTATTTT	CSVENRAASPDTQYF
TRBJ2-1	.	.	TRBV27	TGTGCCAGCAGTCCGGCGGGATTTTCCTACAATGAGCAGTTCTTC	CASSPAGFSYNEQFF
TRBJ2-5	.	.	TRBV20-1	TGCAGTGCTCCCGGGGAGACCCAGTACTTC	CSAPGETQYF
TRBJ2-7	.	TRBD1	TRBV7-2	TGTGCCAGCAGCCCGAGGACAGGGAGCTCCTACGAGCAGTACTTC	CASSPRTGSSYEQYF
TRBJ1-1	.	.	TRBV7-2	TGTGCCAGCAGCTTAGCGGTCAGCGCTCGTGAAGCTTTCTTT	CASSLAVSAREAFF
TRBJ2-7	.	TRBD1	TRBV29-1	TGCAGCGTTAGCCCCGGACAGGGAGGCGAGCAGTACTTC	CSVSPGQGGEQYF
TRBJ1-2	.	.	TRBV7-3	TGTGCCAGCAGTTTTGGACGGTCCCGCTATGGCTACACCTTC	CASSFGRSRYGYTF
TRBJ2-3	.	TRBD1	TRBV2	TGTGCCAGCAGTTTGGACAGGGCGGGTACGCAGTATTTT	CASSLDRAGTQYF
TRBJ2-3	few	.	TRBV30	TGTGCCTGGAGTGTAGTGAGGGGGGCTTTCACAGATACGCAGTATTTT	CAWSVVRGAFTDTQYF
TRBJ2-7	.	.	TRBV11-3	TGTGCCAGCAGCCTAAGTCAGGGTGCGCAGTACTTC	CASSLSQGAQYF
TRBJ2-5	.	.	TRBV2	TGTGCCAGCAGTGAGAGGGACTTCCGAGAGACCCAGTACTTC	CASSERDFRETQYF
TRBJ2-3	.	.	TRBV5-1	TGCGCCAGCAGCTTGGGGCTAGCTCCAGATACGCAGTATTTT	CASSLGLAPDTQYF
TRBJ1-5	few	TRBD1	TRBV29-1	TGCAGCGTCGCCCGGGGGGACAGCCAGCCCCAGCATTTT	CSVARGDSQPQHF
TRBJ2-7	.	.	TRBV30	TGTGCCTGGAGTGTGGGACTCTCTCTCTACGAGCAGTACTTC	CAWSVGLSLYEQYF